This T cell receptor beta chain was observed in a study of response to subunit inactivated influenza vaccine. General observations from the study: There was a suggestion from the authors that each seasonal influenza vaccination recruits few new T cells.

CDR1 is MNHEY, CDR2 SVGAGI, per germline. J was trimmed by 1 base and V by 2 bases; bases with no gene match: 7. There are 17 residues in the CDR3. This clonotype occurred many times. The target antigen is unknown. MiXCR, run by TCRdb on the RT-PCR reads, gives a single entry per CDR3 protein. The sample includes hundreds of thousands of distinct CDR3 sequences, over 9.5% of them seen just once. This material consisted of PBMCs from blood, taken on the day of vaccination. This TCR came from a man aged 45-60 years who received an inactivated influenza vaccine. The chain combines TRBV6-5 with TRBJ2-7; 11 nucleotides align to TRBD1. The CDR3 loop is CASSYTTGQGVSYEQYF. The CDR3, as DNA: TGTGCCAGCAGTTACACTACGGGACAGGGGGTTTCCTACGAGCAGTACTTC.